These 29 T cell receptor beta chains came from one sample sequenced in a study of T cell repertoires in cytomegalovirus infection. Which antigens these TCRs recognize remains unknown. TCRdb re-called the reads with MiXCR, one entry per CDR3 protein. The data hold around 99,000 distinct CDR3 sequences, with about 28% observed a single time. Sequencing was performed on CD8+ T cells from cultured PBMCs, taken from culture after CMV antigen stimulation. The receptors stem from a human donor in good health (CMV status not recorded). Some clones in this sample may be carry-over from other donors' samples.

The table lists this clonotype with many counts. A much larger clone sits a single nucleotide away, making a read error possible. The chain joins TRBV7-6 to TRBJ2-7, with TRBD1 matching over 7 bases. CDR1 is SGHVS, CDR2 FNYEAQ, per germline. J was trimmed by 5 bases and V by 4 bases; bases with no gene match: 2. The CDR3 length is 12 residues. CDR3 coding DNA: TGTGCCAGCAGCTCAACAGGGGACGAGCAGTACTTC. Translating it yields CASSSTGDEQYF.

V gene TRBV12-3 or TRBV12-4 combines with J gene TRBJ2-2, with D hard to call. The CDR3 contains 12 residues. The V end lost 5 bases, the J end lost 5 bases, and 6 bases lay between the germline ends. CDR3 region: CASSPRTGELFF. The CDR3 nucleotides are TGTGCCAGCAGTCCTCGAACCGGGGAGCTGTTTTTT.

This rearrangement joins TRBV4-1 to TRBJ2-1; 10 positions match TRBD2. Per germline, CDR1 MGHRA and CDR2 YSYEKL. The CDR3 totals 16 residues. V gave up 0 bases and J gave up 9 bases; unmatched junction bases: 8. In nucleotides, the CDR3 is TGCGCCAGCAGCCAAGATCCCCCTAGCGGGGGCGTTGAGCAGTTCTTC. It yields the protein CASSQDPPSGGVEQFF.

The V gene is TRBV27, the J gene TRBJ2-2, with TRBD2 as a possible D gene (5 bases). The CDR3 has 13 residues. The germline CDR1 and CDR2 sequences are MNHEY and SMNVEV (reference sequence). Trimming removed 8 bases from V and 4 bases from J, with 11 bases in between. CDR3 region: CASSVGVTGELFF. CDR3 bases: TGTGCCAGCTCCGTCGGGGTCACCGGGGAGCTGTTTTTT.

The chain links TRBV2 to TRBJ1-2, with a tentative D call TRBD1 (6 bases). The germline V gene has CDR1 SNHLY and CDR2 FYNNEI. V shed 10 bases and J shed 10 bases, with 16 bases lying between them. CDR3 length: 11 amino acids. CDR3 coding DNA: TGTGCCAACAGGGAAACTCGGGACTACACCTTC. It specifies CANRETRDYTF.

This clonotype was counted many times. CDR3 coding DNA: TGTGCCAGCAGTTCCCTCCTTAGACAGTCCTACGAGCAGTACTTC. Translating it yields CASSSLLRQSYEQYF. The chain recombines TRBV12-3 or TRBV12-4 with TRBJ2-7; weak D call: TRBD1 (5 bases). Trimming stripped 4 bases from V and 1 base from J, with 14 bases between. The CDR3 is 15 amino acids.

Comment on this clonotype: An end of the junction differs from the germline gene, which may be a read error. The chain couples TRBV4-1 to TRBJ2-3; no definite D call. Germline V lookup: CDR1 MGHRA, CDR2 YSYEKL. There are 15 residues in the CDR3. The CDR3 bases are TGCGCCAGCGGCCAAGCGCCGGCTGGGTGGGATACGCAGTATTTT. This translates into CASGQAPAGWDTQYF.

The chain employs TRBV27 and TRBJ2-7; 7 nucleotides line up with TRBD1. The CDR3 is 15 amino acids. CDR1 and CDR2 (germline): MNHEY, SMNVEV (reference sequence). With 5 bases clipped from V and 2 bases from J, the junction kept 9 bases outside the gene matches. CDR3 nucleotide sequence: TGTGCCAGCAGTCCTTTGACAGGGACCACCTACGAGCAGTACTTC. Protein: CASSPLTGTTYEQYF.

This clonotype was found many times. This chain uses TRBV7-2 with TRBJ2-5; D unclear. The CDR3 has 14 residues. Trimming pared 1 base from V and 0 bases from J, leaving 6 bases between. The V gene's germline CDR1 is SGHTA and CDR2 FQGNSA. Here the CDR3 DNA reads TGTGCCAGCAGCTTAGATCCGTACCAAGAGACCCAGTACTTC. It specifies CASSLDPYQETQYF.

The rearrangement uses TRBV12-3 or TRBV12-4 and TRBJ2-1; D may match TRBD1 or TRBD2 (5 bases each). CDR3 length equals 14 residues. V was pared by 3 bases and J by 4 bases, with 10 bases between. In DNA, the CDR3 is TGTGCCAGCAGTTTGTGGGGGTTATACAATGAGCAGTTCTTC. Amino acid sequence: CASSLWGLYNEQFF.

The V call is TRBV6-6, the J call TRBJ1-2; D remains unclear. Per germline, CDR1 MNHNY and CDR2 SVGAGI (reference sequence). The CDR3 contains 14 residues. With 6 bases removed from V and 4 bases from J, the gap between germline ends came to 15 bases. The CDR3 DNA is TGTGCCAGCAGAGTAAGCATAAAAGGCTATGGCTACACCTTC. This sequence encodes CASRVSIKGYGYTF.

This clonotype has more than one count but fewer than ten. This sequence joins TRBV6-5 and TRBJ1-1; the D gene is possibly TRBD1 (5 bases). Germline assignment: CDR1 MNHEY and CDR2 SVGAGI. With 0 bases removed from V and 0 bases from J, the gap between germline ends came to 8 bases. The CDR3 covers 15 residues. CDR3 DNA: TGTGCCAGCAGTTACTCGCGGGACCTGAACACTGAAGCTTTCTTT. It encodes CASSYSRDLNTEAFF.

V and J are TRBV11-2 and TRBJ2-1, with 9 bases matching TRBD2. V shed 2 bases, J shed 4 bases, and the junction held 6 bases outside the gene matches. Per germline, CDR1 SGHAT and CDR2 FQNNGV. The CDR3 covers 16 residues. The CDR3: CASSLLSGGNYNEQFF. CDR3 DNA sequence: TGTGCCAGCAGCTTACTTAGCGGGGGAAATTACAATGAGCAGTTCTTC. Drawing the rest from reference TRBV11-2 and TRBJ2-1, the complete variable domain is EAGVAQSPRYKIIEKRQSVAFWCNPISGHATLYWYQQILGQGPKLLIQFQNNGVVDDSQLPKDRFSAERLKGVDSTLKIQPAKLEDSAVYLCASSLLSGGNYNEQFFGPGTRLTVL.

This clonotype was recorded a few times. V gene TRBV28 combines with J gene TRBJ2-1; 14 positions match TRBD2. V was pared by 4 bases and J by 8 bases, with 10 bases of the junction left unmatched. This CDR3 is 17 amino acids long. Germline V gene sequence: CDR1 MDHEN, CDR2 SYDVKM. CDR3 loop: CASSSRLAGGSLYEQFF. The CDR3 DNA reads as TGTGCCAGCAGTTCCCGACTAGCGGGGGGGAGTCTATATGAGCAGTTCTTC.

CDR3 residues: CASSSAWAARSDGYTF. The CDR3 DNA sequence: TGTGCCAGCAGCTCCGCATGGGCCGCTAGGTCCGATGGCTACACCTTC. The V and J genes are TRBV5-6 and TRBJ1-2; D call uncertain. CDR3 length: 16 amino acids. Trimming took 3 bases from V and 6 from J, leaving 21 bases between them. CDR1 is SGHDT and CDR2 is YYEEEE in the germline V gene.

This clonotype has more than one count but fewer than ten. This chain uses TRBV5-6 with TRBJ2-1; D is perhaps TRBD2 (7 bases). V dropped 5 bases and J dropped 4 bases, with 16 bases sitting between them. There are 15 residues in the CDR3. CDR1 is SGHDT and CDR2 is YYEEEE in the germline V gene. CDR3 nucleotide sequence: TGTGCCAGCAGATCCCGGGGAGGGGGATACAATGAGCAGTTCTTC. As protein: CASRSRGGGYNEQFF.

This clonotype showed up many times. This sequence joins TRBV19 and TRBJ2-2; D gene ambiguous. The CDR3 is made up of 14 amino acids. V dropped 3 bases and J dropped 1 base, with 6 bases sitting between them. CDR1 and CDR2 (germline): LNHDA, SQIVND (reference sequence). For the CDR3, the DNA is TGTGCCAGTAGTATTGACCTGAACACCGGGGAGCTGTTTTTT. Translated: CASSIDLNTGELFF.

This clonotype was recorded a few times. The rearrangement uses TRBV9 and TRBJ2-1, with 12 bases aligning to TRBD2. This CDR3 region has 16 residues. Germline V lookup: CDR1 SGDLS, CDR2 YYNGEE. V was clipped by 3 bases and J by 4 bases; unmatched bases: 5. The CDR3 reads CASSGLAGGPYNEQFF. Here the CDR3 DNA reads TGTGCCAGCAGCGGCCTAGCGGGGGGGCCTTACAATGAGCAGTTCTTC.

In its sample, this clonotype was seen many times. The chain is built from TRBV12-3 or TRBV12-4 and TRBJ2-1, with 7 bases aligning to TRBD2. V dropped 5 bases and J dropped 6; count of bases not matched to a gene: 4. The CDR3 is 13 amino acids. CDR3 region: CASSLGGINEQFF. Written as DNA, the CDR3 is TGTGCCAGCAGTCTGGGAGGGATCAATGAGCAGTTCTTC.

This clonotype was seen ten or more times. The chain is built from TRBV12-3 or TRBV12-4 and TRBJ2-7; D gene unclear. This CDR3 spans 14 amino acids. Deletions cut 2 bases from V and 4 bases from J, with 12 bases between. The CDR3 bases are TGTGCCAGCAGTTTAAGCCCTGACGGATACGAGCAGTACTTC. Amino acids: CASSLSPDGYEQYF.

This clonotype occurred a few times. V usage is TRBV28 and J usage is TRBJ2-7; no reliable D call. This CDR3 has 13 amino acids. Trimming removed 6 bases at V and 3 bases at J, with 12 bases between. Germline V gene lookup returns CDR1 MDHEN and CDR2 SYDVKM. The CDR3 DNA reads as TGTGCCAGCAGCGATAAACTTGACTACGAGCAGTACTTC. It yields the protein CASSDKLDYEQYF.

This chain uses TRBV28 with TRBJ1-1, with D hard to call. The V gene lost 3 bases and the J gene lost 0 bases, with 14 bases spanning the gap. This CDR3 contains 16 residues. Looked up from germline, CDR1 is MDHEN and CDR2 is SYDVKM. CDR3 sequence (DNA): TGTGCCAGCAGTTTTTCTCCAGGTGACATGAACACTGAAGCTTTCTTT. Its translation: CASSFSPGDMNTEAFF.

Concerning this clonotype: This sequence may be a read error, since a much larger clone differs from it by one base. V gene TRBV7-2 combines with J gene TRBJ2-1, with D maybe TRBD2 (5 bases). This CDR3 is built from 12 residues. CDR1 is SGHTA and CDR2 is FQGNSA in the germline V gene. As DNA, the CDR3 is TGTGCCAGCATCTTAGGAGGACCCCCTGCGTTCTTC. Protein sequence: CASILGGPPAFF.

This clonotype is a singleton in its sample. A much larger clone lies one base from this, so it may be a read error. The chain combines TRBV7-8 with TRBJ2-7; D might be TRBD1 (5 bases). Germline CDR1 SGHVS, CDR2 FQNEAQ. CDR3 length equals 14 residues. CDR3 sequence reads: CVSSLEDSYYEQYF. Here the CDR3 DNA reads TGTGTCAGCAGCTTAGAAGACAGTTACTACGAGCAGTACTTC.

About this clonotype itself: A much more abundant neighbour one base away suggests this may be a read error. The chain employs TRBV7-7 and TRBJ2-5; tentative D call: TRBD2 (5 bases). The CDR3 is made up of 13 amino acids. CDR1 is SSHAT, CDR2 FNYEAQ, per germline (reference sequence). CDR3 amino acids: CASGLGREETQYF. CDR3 nucleotide sequence: TGTGCCAGCGGCTTAGGGCGGGAAGAGACCCAGTACTTC.

The chain uses TRBV11-2 and TRBJ1-5, with a weak D call TRBD1 (5 bases). CDR1 is SGHAT and CDR2 is FQNNGV in the germline V gene. V shed 6 bases and J shed 6 bases, with 18 bases lying between them. The CDR3 runs 15 residues. The CDR3 loop is CASSSGHFWGQPQHF. Written as DNA, the CDR3 is TGTGCCAGCAGTTCCGGACACTTCTGGGGTCAGCCCCAGCATTTT.

There are a few counts of this clonotype. The chain is built from TRBV2 and TRBJ2-1; 9 bases fit TRBD2. The CDR3 has 13 residues. Germline V gene sequence: CDR1 SNHLY, CDR2 FYNNEI. V trimming: 6 bases; J trimming: 7 bases; junction bases outside the gene matches: 4. The CDR3 sequence is CASRAGGLNEQFF. The CDR3 DNA reads TGTGCCAGCAGGGCGGGGGGGCTTAATGAGCAGTTCTTC.

This clonotype appeared a few times. The rearrangement joins TRBV5-4 to TRBJ2-7; TRBD2 is a possible D gene (5 bases). The CDR3 is 12 amino acids. Trimming left V 2 bases short and J 6 bases short, with 9 bases between. From germline, CDR1 is SGHNT and CDR2 YYREEE (reference sequence). CDR3 amino acids: CASSFGEGEQYF. The DNA of the CDR3 is TGTGCCAGCAGCTTCGGGGAAGGCGAGCAGTACTTC.

The V gene is TRBV27, the J gene TRBJ2-1; the D call may be TRBD1 or TRBD2 (6 bases each). The CDR3 spans 13 residues. V was clipped by 6 bases and J by 8 bases, with 14 bases between them. CDR1 and CDR2 from the germline V gene are MNHEY and SMNVEV (reference sequence). The CDR3 loop reads CASSLMGGYEQFF. The CDR3 region has the DNA TGTGCCAGCAGCCTAATGGGGGGCTATGAGCAGTTCTTC.